This T cell receptor beta chain was recorded in a study of monozygotic twins with inflammatory bowel disease. General study points: Especially where disease activity was present, IBD patients had fewer clonotypes in common with others than healthy twins did. Between concordant and discordant twins, repertoire similarity failed to differ, a result that limited power may explain.

The blood volume drawn from each donor was around 2.5 ml. Added by template switching were UMIs that each held a 6-nucleotide sample barcode. No DNA is given; TCRdb re-called the 5' RACE reads and lists each CDR3 protein once. The table counts some 83,000 distinct CDR3 sequences; around 7.2% lies in the top ten. About this clonotype itself: Its target is not known.

This sequence was found in a human donor with ulcerative colitis or Crohn's disease, or a healthy co-twin of an affected twin (not recorded which). The sequencing sample was made of blood.

The chain's CDR3 is CASRLRQRYTF. The chain couples TRBV2 to TRBJ1-2; TCRdb gives TRBD1 as the D gene, but with no DNA this cannot be confirmed. This CDR3 is built from 11 residues. From germline, CDR1 is SNHLY and CDR2 FYNNEI.